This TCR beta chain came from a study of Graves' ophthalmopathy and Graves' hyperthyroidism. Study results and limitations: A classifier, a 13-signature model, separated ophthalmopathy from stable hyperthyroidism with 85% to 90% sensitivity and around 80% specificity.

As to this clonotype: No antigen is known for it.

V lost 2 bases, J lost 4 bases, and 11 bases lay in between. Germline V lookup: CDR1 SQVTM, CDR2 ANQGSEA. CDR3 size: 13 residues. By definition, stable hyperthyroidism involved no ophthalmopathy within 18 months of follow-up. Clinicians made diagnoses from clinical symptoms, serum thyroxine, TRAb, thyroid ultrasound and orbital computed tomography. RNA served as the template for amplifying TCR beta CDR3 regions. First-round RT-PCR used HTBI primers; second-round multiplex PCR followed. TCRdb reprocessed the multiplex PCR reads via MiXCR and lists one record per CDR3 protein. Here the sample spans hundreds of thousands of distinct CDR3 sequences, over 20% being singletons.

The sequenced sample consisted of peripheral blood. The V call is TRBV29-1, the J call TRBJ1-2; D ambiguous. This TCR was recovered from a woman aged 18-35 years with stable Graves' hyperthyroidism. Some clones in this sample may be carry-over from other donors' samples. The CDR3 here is CSVETVGSYGYTF. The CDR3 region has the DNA TGCAGCGTTGAAACCGTCGGTAGCTATGGCTACACCTTC. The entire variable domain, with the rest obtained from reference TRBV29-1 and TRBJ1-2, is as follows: SAVISQKPSRDICQRGTSLTIQCQVDSQVTMMFWYRQQPGQSLTLIATANQGSEATYESGFVIDKFPISRPNLTFSTLTVSNMSPEDSSIYLCSVETVGSYGYTFGSGTRLTVV.